These T cell receptor beta chains were read from a single sample in a study of regulatory T cells in long-lasting Graves disease. A single record per CDR3 protein comes from TCRdb applying MiXCR to the multiplex PCR reads. Seen here are 400,000 to 500,000 distinct CDR3 sequences, over 20% observed once, and the top ten hold 14%. The sample was peripheral blood mononuclear cells (PBMCs), taken when the disease was refractory, from a patient treated with antithyroid drugs. The origin of the receptors is a female donor with Graves disease. The CDR3 runs from the conserved cysteine through the conserved F or W. Each record gives: V gene, D gene, J gene, clone size, CDR3 protein, CDR3 DNA. A D gene is named only where the DNA matches it firmly. Clone size appears in some rows only: once, few, many, or a class for an expanded clone.

TRBV28	-	TRBJ1-1	few	CASRSREGWNTEAFF	TGTGCCAGCCGCTCTAGGGAGGGATGGAACACTGAAGCTTTCTTT
TRBV9	-	TRBJ1-2	-	CASRGYRDVNYGYTF	TGTGCCAGCAGAGGCTACCGGGACGTTAACTATGGCTACACCTTC
TRBV5-1	TRBD2	TRBJ2-6	-	CASSARGSYGANVLTF	TGCGCCAGCTCCGCCCGCGGGAGCTATGGGGCCAACGTCCTGACTTTC
TRBV20-1	-	TRBJ2-7	-	CSARLDGKYEQYF	TGCAGTGCCCGGCTAGACGGGAAATACGAGCAGTACTTC
TRBV7-9	-	TRBJ1-6	few	CASSLDYSPLHF	TGTGCCAGCAGCTTAGATTACTCACCCCTCCACTTT
TRBV10-1	-	TRBJ1-2	-	CASSRNHRPHYGYTF	TGCGCCAGCAGTAGGAATCACAGACCTCATTATGGCTACACCTTC
TRBV5-1	-	TRBJ2-7	many	CASSLVDTTYEQYF	TGCGCCAGCAGCTTGGTCGACACCACCTACGAGCAGTACTTC
TRBV20-1	TRBD2	TRBJ2-3	-	CSARSFLVGRADTQYF	TGCAGTGCTAGAAGCTTTCTAGTAGGGAGGGCAGATACGCAGTATTTT
TRBV7-9	-	TRBJ1-3	few	CASSSGALQEGNTIYF	TGTGCCAGCAGCTCGGGAGCGCTGCAAGAAGGGAACACCATATATTTT
TRBV14	TRBD2	TRBJ2-7	-	CASSQGWTSGPRVYEQYF	TGTGCCAGCAGCCAAGGATGGACTAGCGGGCCTAGGGTCTACGAGCAGTACTTC
TRBV15	-	TRBJ2-2	few	CATSRDYPGELFF	TGTGCCACCAGCAGGGACTATCCCGGGGAGCTGTTTTTT
TRBV28	TRBD2	TRBJ2-4	few	CASTPGGGDIQYF	TGTGCCAGCACCCCGGGGGGTGGGGACATTCAGTACTTC
TRBV5-1	-	TRBJ2-2	-	CASSFSGAGTLNTGELFF	TGCGCCAGCAGCTTCTCGGGGGCCGGGACACTGAACACCGGGGAGCTGTTTTTT
TRBV28	-	TRBJ2-2	many	CASSFSGAGELFF	TGTGCCAGCAGTTTTTCGGGGGCCGGGGAGCTGTTTTTT
TRBV10-2	-	TRBJ2-2	few	CASSLYRGGTGELFF	TGCGCCAGCAGTTTATACAGGGGGGGCACCGGGGAGCTGTTTTTT
TRBV6-1	-	TRBJ1-1	many	CASSSPPENTEAFF	TGTGCCAGCAGCTCGCCCCCAGAGAACACTGAAGCTTTCTTT
TRBV28	TRBD2	TRBJ2-1	few	CASSFPSGIASEQFF	TGTGCCAGCAGTTTCCCTAGCGGGATCGCTAGTGAGCAGTTCTTC
TRBV20-1	-	TRBJ1-1	-	CSASPRLGNTEAFF	TGCAGTGCTAGTCCCCGCCTGGGGAACACTGAAGCTTTCTTT
TRBV19	TRBD1	TRBJ2-2	few	CASGQGGTGIGELFF	TGTGCCAGTGGACAAGGAGGGACAGGGATCGGGGAGCTGTTTTTT
TRBV24-1	-	TRBJ1-2	many	CATSDLAGRGYTF	TGTGCCACCAGTGATTTAGCGGGGCGCGGCTACACCTTC
TRBV7-3	TRBD2	TRBJ2-7	few	CASSSSGTSGRPSRYEQYF	TGTGCCAGCAGCTCCTCCGGGACTAGCGGGAGGCCCTCTCGCTACGAGCAGTACTTC
TRBV6-1	-	TRBJ2-2	few	CASSPLRENTGELFF	TGTGCCAGCAGCCCCCTGCGGGAGAACACCGGGGAGCTGTTTTTT
TRBV2	-	TRBJ2-2	many	CASRRGSTTGELFF	TGTGCCAGCAGGAGGGGGTCGACCACCGGGGAGCTGTTTTTT
TRBV7-2	TRBD1	TRBJ2-2	few	CASSPTGGYTGELFF	TGTGCCAGCAGCCCGACAGGGGGCTATACCGGGGAGCTGTTTTTT
TRBV12-3/TRBV12-4	TRBD2	TRBJ2-5	many	CASSPAGGKETQYF	TGTGCCAGCAGTCCAGCGGGAGGGAAAGAGACCCAGTACTTC
TRBV6-4	-	TRBJ2-7	few	CASGFQFSYEQYF	TGTGCCAGCGGATTTCAGTTCTCCTACGAGCAGTACTTC
TRBV28	TRBD1	TRBJ2-7	many	CASSLLGQGGYEQYF	TGTGCCAGCAGTTTATTGGGACAGGGTGGCTACGAGCAGTACTTC
TRBV7-8	-	TRBJ2-3	few	CASKFREQRTDTQYF	TGTGCCAGCAAATTTCGGGAGCAGAGGACAGATACGCAGTATTTT
TRBV28	TRBD2	TRBJ2-2	-	CASCGRGTGELFF	TGTGCCAGTTGCGGGAGAGGGACCGGGGAGCTGTTTTTT
TRBV6-1	TRBD1	TRBJ1-1	many	CASNVDRAKPSYTEAFF	TGTGCCAGCAACGTAGACAGGGCCAAGCCGTCGTACACTGAAGCTTTCTTT
TRBV28	TRBD2	TRBJ2-7	many	CASSWGTLLAGGSYEQYF	TGTGCCAGCAGTTGGGGGACCTTACTAGCGGGAGGGTCGTACGAGCAGTACTTC
TRBV18	-	TRBJ2-7	-	CASSPPWELEQYF	TGTGCCAGCTCACCACCTTGGGAGCTCGAGCAGTACTTC
TRBV28	-	TRBJ2-3	-	CASSFFTRTDTQYF	TGTGCCAGCAGTTTTTTCACACGCACAGATACGCAGTATTTT
TRBV4-1	-	TRBJ1-1	-	CASSQGPNSEAFF	TGCGCCAGCAGCCAAGGACCCAACAGTGAAGCTTTCTTT
TRBV30	-	TRBJ2-7	many	CAWSVAGPYEQYF	TGTGCCTGGAGTGTTGCGGGCCCCTACGAGCAGTACTTC
TRBV20-1	-	TRBJ2-7	few	CSARSWAEHPYEQYF	TGCAGTGCTAGAAGTTGGGCTGAACACCCCTACGAGCAGTACTTC
TRBV6-1	-	TRBJ2-7	many	CASNLAGTGLYEQYF	TGTGCCAGCAACCTCGCCGGGACGGGGCTCTACGAGCAGTACTTC
TRBV11-3	TRBD1	TRBJ2-7	many	CASSLERTGETEQYF	TGTGCCAGCAGCTTAGAAAGGACAGGGGAGACCGAGCAGTACTTC
TRBV7-9	-	TRBJ2-7	many	CASSFGSATYEQYF	TGTGCCAGCAGCTTCGGTAGCGCGACCTACGAGCAGTACTTC
TRBV2	-	TRBJ1-1	many	CASSGVGSRTEAFF	TGTGCCAGCAGTGGTGTAGGGTCTCGCACTGAAGCTTTCTTT
TRBV28	TRBD2	TRBJ2-3	few	CANLAGATDTQYF	TGTGCCAACCTAGCGGGAGCAACAGATACGCAGTATTTT
TRBV4-2	-	TRBJ2-7	-	CASSRGLDSSGAGYEQYF	TGTGCCAGCAGCCGGGGCCTAGACTCTTCCGGGGCTGGCTACGAGCAGTACTTC
TRBV5-1	-	TRBJ2-2	-	CASSLFIGGGELFF	TGCGCCAGCAGCTTGTTCATCGGCGGCGGGGAGCTGTTTTTT
TRBV9	TRBD1	TRBJ1-2	-	CASSADRGRNGYTF	TGTGCCAGCAGCGCGGACAGGGGCAGGAATGGCTACACCTTC
TRBV20-1	-	TRBJ1-2	many	CSAMGGRGYGYTF	TGCAGTGCTATGGGCGGGAGAGGATATGGCTACACCTTC
TRBV28	TRBD1	TRBJ1-2	many	CASSEDREKDYGYTF	TGTGCCAGCAGTGAGGACAGGGAGAAGGACTATGGCTACACCTTC
TRBV7-8	-	TRBJ1-1	-	CASSLAGEVGKLAFF	TGTGCTAGCAGCTTAGCGGGCGAGGTTGGAAAGTTAGCTTTCTTT
TRBV9	-	TRBJ2-5	many	CASSQSGLTQETQYF	TGTGCCAGTTCGCAGTCGGGACTGACCCAAGAGACCCAGTACTTC
TRBV10-3	-	TRBJ1-2	many	CAISGEGQIYGYTF	TGTGCCATCAGTGGCGAGGGACAAATCTATGGCTACACCTTC
TRBV11-2	-	TRBJ1-2	-	CASSLGGRGHTF	TGTGCCAGCAGCTTAGGAGGGAGAGGCCACACCTTC
TRBV12-3/TRBV12-4	TRBD1	TRBJ1-1	many	CASSLTDRAGTEAFF	TGTGCCAGCAGTCTTACGGACAGGGCCGGCACTGAAGCTTTCTTT
TRBV20-1	TRBD2	TRBJ2-5	-	CSAKGLAVQETQYF	TGCAGTGCGAAAGGACTAGCGGTCCAAGAGACCCAGTACTTC
TRBV5-6	-	TRBJ2-5	once	CASSLVVVGLWGEETQYF	TGTGCCAGCAGCTTGGTAGTCGTCGGATTATGGGGCGAAGAGACCCAGTACTTC
TRBV10-2	-	TRBJ1-5	few	CASNPGGSRGNQPQHF	TGCGCCAGCAACCCAGGTGGGAGTCGAGGCAATCAGCCCCAGCATTTT